This TCR beta chain derives from a study of blood T cells in healthy people across ages. The CDR3 runs 15 residues. V was pared by 0 bases and J by 6 bases, with 13 bases between. The germline CDR1 and CDR2 sequences are SGHRS and YFSETQ. Alongside a J-beta primer mix, a sample-barcoded 5' primer served in a second PCR lasting about 7 to 11 cycles. MiXCR, applied by TCRdb to the 5' RACE reads, yields one record per CDR3 protein. Of approximately 780,000 distinct CDR3 sequences in the sample, roughly 24% were seen once. The sample was also linked to a second study, of T cells of mothers and their children.

The sequencing input was blood. The chain combines TRBV5-1 with TRBJ2-1, with TRBD2 as a possible D gene (6 bases). The receptor was derived from a boy aged 5 to 17 in good health. CDR3 sequence: CASSLGLGGINEQFF. CDR3 nucleotides: TGCGCCAGCAGCTTGGGACTGGGAGGCATCAATGAGCAGTTCTTC.